This T cell receptor (beta chain) originates from a study of spatial heterogeneity in lung cancer. Overall study findings and caveats: Tumors with more nonsynonymous mutations had more expanded intratumoral alpha and beta TCRs.

Every TCR cDNA molecule bore its own unique molecular identifier. TCRdb reprocessed the 5' RACE reads with MiXCR, giving one entry per CDR3 protein. The sample lists around 1,100 distinct CDR3 sequences, 10% to 11% seen once, with around a quarter in the top ten. The CDR3 totals 13 residues. V shed 3 bases and J shed 3 bases, with 8 bases lying between them. Germline V gene sequence: CDR1 DFQATT, CDR2 SNEGSKA (reference sequence). This clonotype is labeled as large. The antigen is unknown. Documented time point: sample taken at primary tumor resection. The donors comprised some 72 untreated early-stage non-small cell lung cancer patients.

The V call is TRBV20-1, the J call TRBJ1-4; D is possibly TRBD1 (5 bases). This TCR came from a male donor with early-stage non-small cell lung cancer. Sequenced here: lung tumor tissue, sampled at surgery. The CDR3: CSASSGSNEKLFF. For the CDR3, the DNA is TGCAGTGCTAGTTCAGGGTCTAATGAAAAACTGTTTTTT.